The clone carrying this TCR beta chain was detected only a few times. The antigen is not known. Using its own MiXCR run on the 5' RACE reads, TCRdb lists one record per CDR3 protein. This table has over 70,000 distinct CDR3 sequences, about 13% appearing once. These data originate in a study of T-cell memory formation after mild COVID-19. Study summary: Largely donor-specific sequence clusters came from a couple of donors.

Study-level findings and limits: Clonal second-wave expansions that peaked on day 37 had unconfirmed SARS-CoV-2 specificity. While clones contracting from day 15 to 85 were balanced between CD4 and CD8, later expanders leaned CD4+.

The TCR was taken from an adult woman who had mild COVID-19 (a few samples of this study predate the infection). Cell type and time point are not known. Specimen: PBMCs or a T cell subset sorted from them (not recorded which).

CDR3 residues: CATSDPYRGVGTGELFF. The CDR3, as DNA: TGTGCCACCAGTGATCCCTACAGGGGAGTAGGCACCGGGGAGCTGTTTTTT. This chain connects TRBV24-1 to TRBJ2-2, with 7 bases matching TRBD1. The V gene end was trimmed by 3 bases and the J gene end by 4 bases; junction bases not matched to a gene: 10. Germline values: CDR1 KGHDR, CDR2 SFDVKD. The CDR3 extends over 17 amino acids.